This TCR beta chain originates from a study of cytomegalovirus exposure and HLA in healthy donors. The PCR was carried out with 60 Vbeta primers and 13 Jbeta primers. Profiling relied on immunoSEQ multiplex PCR, and the TCRdb table lists in-frame clones only, not all of them. The sample lists around 100,000 clones, around four fifths occurring once. Sequencing was carried out using PBMCs. This TCR was recovered from a woman in her thirties or forties in good health and CMV-seronegative.

In DNA form, the CDR3 reads TGTGCCAGCAGCCAGTCCCAGGGCCTTGAGCAGTTCTTC. Amino acids: CASSQSQGLEQFF. This chain joins TRBV14 and TRBJ2-1; a weak D match, TRBD1 (5 bases). There are 13 residues in the CDR3. Trimming left V 3 bases short and J 9 bases short, with 12 bases between. CDR1 is SGHDN, CDR2 FVKESK, per germline.